This TCR beta chain originates from a study of shared clonotypes between healthy human individuals (TCRdb year 2020). General notes on the study: The cohort included three men and a couple of women between 18 and 49 years of age. For each donor, three plates each were used for CD4 naive and CD4 memory, two plates were used for CD8 naive, and one plate was used for CD8 memory. To estimate repertoire size and how much clonotype sharing occurs between individuals, the study deeply sequenced the blood TCR repertoires of several healthy adults. Libraries were prepared and TCR repertoires were sequenced by different laboratories using diverse techniques, in order to increase sequencing depth and limit assay-specific biases. Each donor's leukapheresis produced roughly between about 0.8 and 8.9 billion PBMCs.

The paper's findings and limits, for the study overall: When four donors were compared, the shared fraction of clonotypes was 5% to 6.5% for naive CD4, more than 3% for naive CD8, roughly 2.3% for memory CD4, and around 0.37% for memory CD8. Estimated clonotype richness was generally larger for naive than for memory subsets. Compared with non-shared clonotypes, clonotypes shared by all four sorted-subset donors had higher generation probabilities. Pairwise subsampling led to the expectation that sequencing depth would affect the degree of clonotype sharing among donors. Even with the large sequencing depth, rarefaction of the sorted-subset datasets indicated that sequencing was incomplete. Only blood was sampled, and tissue TCR repertoires likely differ from those in blood. The genetic and exposure-history diversity represented was limited by the small number of donors.

Donors were healthy HIV-negative adults with no recently reported acute infections or vaccinations. Every donor was a Caucasian adult living in Nashville, Tennessee, USA. CD8 memory samples combined magnetically selected CD45RO+ cells with CCR7-negative CD45RA+ effector memory (TemRA) cells. Blood was collected by leukapheresis, and PBMCs were isolated by Ficoll-Histopaque density gradient centrifugation and then cryopreserved in liquid nitrogen vapor phase. Purity and quantity of every magnetically sorted T cell population were checked by analytical flow cytometry. Genomic DNA was isolated from each sorted fraction and quantified by UV absorbance on a Nanodrop 2000c. The CDR3 measures 17 amino acids from cysteine to phenylalanine. The only DNA kept is the CDR3, 51 bases in frame from the first base. Based on the germline V gene, the CDR1 and CDR2 sequences are SGHRS and YFSETQ. Trimming takes 3 bases off V and 0 bases off J; junction bases not matched to a gene: 10.

In this sample, this clone turned up once. The antigen it binds to is not known. The input lacks base qualities; no much larger clone sits a single base away. Using the deep immunoSEQ assay, TCR CDR3 regions were amplified from genomic DNA by multiplex PCR. Genomic DNA extracted from each cell subset was distributed evenly over all wells of several immunoSEQ 96-well plates, and each plate served as one replicate. For sorted subsets, each replicate PCR was loaded with around 220 ng genomic DNA, equivalent to 25,000 to 35,000 T cell genomes. Purified libraries were quantified with a Qubit 3.0 fluorometer, sized on a Bioanalyzer 2100, and re-quantified with the KAPA Library Quantification kit. Each immunoSEQ 96-well plate was sequenced on its own single-read 150-cycle Illumina NextSeq 550 flow cell. In the paper's pipeline: The immunoSEQ output contained only junctional sequences without quality scores, so filtering could not match that applied to full-length reads. Sequences were annotated with PyIR, a Python wrapper for IgBLAST v1.9, and V/J genes and CDR3 were assigned using IMGT germline references. Reads were filtered out if the reads had weak V/J assignments (E-value above 1e-6), no CDR3, stop codons, out-of-frame junctions, or ambiguous translated residues. V3J clonotypes were defined as sequences sharing the same inferred V gene, J gene, and CDR3 amino acid sequence. The percentage overlap between two repertoires was calculated by dividing the number of shared unique clonotypes by the size of the smaller repertoire. Three approaches were used to assess repertoire richness: RTK rarefaction, the Chao1 estimator, and Recon v2.1 estimates of unobserved clonotypes. For all TCRbeta clonotypes obtained by the gDNA method from four donors, generation probabilities were computed with OLGA. The table was pulled from immuneACCESS by TCRdb, which kept in-frame rearrangements only. Such tables lose some clones; where checked, under half of the loss comes from unresolved V genes, and the rest has no known cause. V and J calls and clone size are copied from that table; D and trimming were computed from the DNA. This sample gives roughly 410,000 clones in total; about 97% of them show up just once. Around 0.3% of the sample comes from the top ten.

Sequenced: memory CD8+ T cells sorted from blood. In the paper's terms, the cell subset or site label means: CD45RO+ cells pooled with CCR7-negative TemRA cells. The sequence links TRBV5-1 to TRBJ2-3; 7 middle bases align to TRBD2. The receptor was derived from a young man in good health. The CDR3: CASSWAFLAASTDTQYF. DNA sequence: TGCGCCAGCAGCTGGGCCTTCCTAGCGGCTAGCACAGATACGCAGTATTTT.